Detailed here is one T cell receptor (beta chain). The sample is drawn from a study of cytomegalovirus exposure and HLA in healthy donors. Germline CDR1 and CDR2: SGHTA and FQGNSA. Trimming shortened V by 5 bases and J by 5 bases, and 12 bases separated the two germline ends. This CDR3 is built from 14 residues. The study ran its PCR with 60 Vbeta and 13 Jbeta primers. TCRdb's table, derived via immunoSEQ multiplex PCR, lists solely in-frame clones and lacks some. The sample has 150,000 to 200,000 clones; about 80% are singletons. This chain joins TRBV7-2 and TRBJ2-2, with D perhaps TRBD2 (5 bases). The origin of this receptor is a woman aged 40 to 50 in good health and CMV-seronegative. Material: PBMCs. CDR3 sequence: CASSPGRGTGELFF. In DNA form, the CDR3 reads TGTGCCAGCAGCCCCGGGCGCGGGACCGGGGAGCTGTTTTTT.